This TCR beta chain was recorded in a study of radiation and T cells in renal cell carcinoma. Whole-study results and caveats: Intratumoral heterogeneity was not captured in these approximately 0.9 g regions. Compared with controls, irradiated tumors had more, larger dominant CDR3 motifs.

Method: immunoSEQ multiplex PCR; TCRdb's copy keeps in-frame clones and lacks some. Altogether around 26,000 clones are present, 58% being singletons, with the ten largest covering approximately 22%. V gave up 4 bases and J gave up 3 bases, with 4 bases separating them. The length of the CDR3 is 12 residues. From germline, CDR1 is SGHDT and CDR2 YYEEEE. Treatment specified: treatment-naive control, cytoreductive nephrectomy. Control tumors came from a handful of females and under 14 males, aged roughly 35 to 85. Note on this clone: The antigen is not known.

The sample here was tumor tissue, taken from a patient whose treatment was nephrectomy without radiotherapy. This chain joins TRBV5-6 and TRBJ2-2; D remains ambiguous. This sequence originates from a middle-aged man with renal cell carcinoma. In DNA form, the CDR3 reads TGTGCCAGCAGCCCGTACACCGGGGAGCTGTTTTTT. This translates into CASSPYTGELFF.